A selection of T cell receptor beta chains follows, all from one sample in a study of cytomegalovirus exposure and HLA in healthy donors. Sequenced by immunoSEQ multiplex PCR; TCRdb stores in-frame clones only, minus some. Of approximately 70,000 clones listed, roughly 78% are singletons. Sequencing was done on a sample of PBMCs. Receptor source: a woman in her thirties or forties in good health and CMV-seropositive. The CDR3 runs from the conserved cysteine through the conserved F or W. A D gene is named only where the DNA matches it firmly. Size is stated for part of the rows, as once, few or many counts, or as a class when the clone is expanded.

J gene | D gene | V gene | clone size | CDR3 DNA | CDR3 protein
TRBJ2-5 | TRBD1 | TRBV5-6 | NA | TGTGCCAGCAGCTACCCGGGACAGGGGGTAGAGACCCAGTACTTC | CASSYPGQGVETQYF
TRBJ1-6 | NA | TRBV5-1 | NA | TGCGCCAGCAGCTTGGGGCAGGGCAATAATTCACCCCTCCACTTT | CASSLGQGNNSPLHF
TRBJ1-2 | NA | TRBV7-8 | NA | TGTGCCAGCAGCTTAGCGCCAGGTGGTGGCTACACCTTC | CASSLAPGGGYTF
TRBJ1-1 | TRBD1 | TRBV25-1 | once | TGTGCCAGCAGCCGACAGGGGAACACTGAAGCTTTCTTT | CASSRQGNTEAFF
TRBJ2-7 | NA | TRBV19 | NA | TGTGCCAGTAGTATTGGTAGAACTTTTTCCTACGAGCAGTACTTC | CASSIGRTFSYEQYF
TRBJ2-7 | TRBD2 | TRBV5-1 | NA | TGCGCCAGCAGCGTAGGGGACTACGACTCCTACGAGCAGTACTTC | CASSVGDYDSYEQYF
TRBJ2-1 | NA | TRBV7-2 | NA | TGTGCCAGCAGCTCAGGGCATGAGCAGTTCTTC | CASSSGHEQFF
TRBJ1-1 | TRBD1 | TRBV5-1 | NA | TGCGCCAGCAGCTTTACAGGGGTAATGAACACTGAAGCTTTCTTT | CASSFTGVMNTEAFF
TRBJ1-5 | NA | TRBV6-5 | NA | TGTGCCAGCAGAAGCCCGCATAGCAATCAGCCCCAGCATTTT | CASRSPHSNQPQHF
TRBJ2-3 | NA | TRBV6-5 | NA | TGTGCCAGCAGTTACACGGGGGGCAAAGATACGCAGTATTTT | CASSYTGGKDTQYF
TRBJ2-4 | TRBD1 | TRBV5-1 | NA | TGCGCCAGCAGCTTGCGGGCCCAGGGGGGGGGACAGGGGACCAAAAACATTCAGTACTTC | CASSLRAQGGGQGTKNIQYF
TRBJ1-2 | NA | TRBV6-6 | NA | TGTGCCAGCAGTTCCGAACCCGGGGGGGTCTATGGCTACACCTTC | CASSSEPGGVYGYTF
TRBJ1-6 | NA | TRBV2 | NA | TGTGCCAGCAGGCGACAGAGCTATAATTCACCCCTCCACTTT | CASRRQSYNSPLHF
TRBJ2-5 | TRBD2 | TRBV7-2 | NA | TGTGCCAGCAGCTTAGTTACCGGGACTAGCGGCAACCAAGAGACCCAGTACTTC | CASSLVTGTSGNQETQYF
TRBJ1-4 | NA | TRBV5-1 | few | TGCGCCAGCAGCCCCTCGACTCAGAAGGAAAAACTGTTTTTT | CASSPSTQKEKLFF
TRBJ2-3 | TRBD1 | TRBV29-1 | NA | TGCAGCGCCGGTACAGGGGGCTATAAAGATACGCAGTATTTT | CSAGTGGYKDTQYF
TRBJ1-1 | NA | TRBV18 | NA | TGTGCCAGCTCACCCAGCGAGGGGCGGGGCTTGAACACTGAAGCTTTCTTT | CASSPSEGRGLNTEAFF
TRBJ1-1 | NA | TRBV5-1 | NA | TGCGCCAGCAGCTGGGGGGGAAGCACTGAAGCTTTCTTT | CASSWGGSTEAFF
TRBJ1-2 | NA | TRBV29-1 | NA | TGCAGCGTTGGGCGTTCGACAGCTTACTATGGCTACACCTTC | CSVGRSTAYYGYTF
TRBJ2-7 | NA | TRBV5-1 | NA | TGCGCCAGCAGCCCTTACGGACAGACCTACGAGCAGTACTTC | CASSPYGQTYEQYF
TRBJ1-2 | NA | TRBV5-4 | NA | TGTGCCAGCAGCTTGGGTTCGGCAGGGAACTATGGCTACACCTTC | CASSLGSAGNYGYTF
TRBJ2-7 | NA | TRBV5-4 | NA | TGTGCCAGCAGCTTCGGGAGCTCCTACGAGCAGTACTTC | CASSFGSSYEQYF
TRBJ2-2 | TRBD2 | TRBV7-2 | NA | TGTGCCAGCAGCCAGAGGCTAGCGGGGTCCGGGGAGCTGTTTTTT | CASSQRLAGSGELFF
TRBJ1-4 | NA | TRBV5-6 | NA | TGTGCCAGCAGCTTGGGCAGGGTAGGGGTGGATGAAAAACTGTTTTTT | CASSLGRVGVDEKLFF
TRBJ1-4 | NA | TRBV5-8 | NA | TGTGCCAGCAGCTTGGGGGGCCAGGGCTTCCATGAAAAACTGTTTTTT | CASSLGGQGFHEKLFF
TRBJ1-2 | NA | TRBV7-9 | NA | TGTGCCAGCAGCTTAGCGCTGGGGGAGCGGGACTATGGCTACACCTTC | CASSLALGERDYGYTF
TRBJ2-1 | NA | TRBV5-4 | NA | TGTGCCAGCAGCTTAGGAACTAACCTCTATGAGCAGTTCTTC | CASSLGTNLYEQFF
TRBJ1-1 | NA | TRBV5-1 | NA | TGCGCCAGCAGCGTCGAGGGTTTTAAAGCTTTCTTT | CASSVEGFKAFF
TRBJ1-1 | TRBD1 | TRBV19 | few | TGTGCCAGTAGAAAGGACAGGGGTAACCGGAACACTGAAGCTTTCTTT | CASRKDRGNRNTEAFF
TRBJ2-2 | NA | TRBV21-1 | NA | TGTGCCAGCAGTCAGGGGCCCCCGCCAACTAACACCGGGGAGCTGTTTTTT | CASSQGPPPTNTGELFF
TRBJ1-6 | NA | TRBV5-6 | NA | TGTGCCAGCAGCTTCTACAGGGTGCCTTCACCCCTCCACTTT | CASSFYRVPSPLHF
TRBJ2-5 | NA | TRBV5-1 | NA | TGCGCCAGCAGCTTCTCGGACAGACCCTACCAAGAGACCCAGTACTTC | CASSFSDRPYQETQYF
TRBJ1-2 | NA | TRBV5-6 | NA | TGTGCCGGGTCCAGGGGATCCTATGGCTACACCTTC | CAGSRGSYGYTF
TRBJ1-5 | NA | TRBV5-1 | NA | TGCGCCAGCAGCTTGTCAGGGGGCAATCAGCCCCAGCATTTT | CASSLSGGNQPQHF